The 14 T cell receptor beta chains presented below share a single source sample, sequenced in a study of cytomegalovirus exposure and HLA in healthy donors. The PCR made use of 60 Vbeta and 13 Jbeta primers. The data were produced by immunoSEQ multiplex PCR, yet TCRdb's version contains in-frame clones alone and is incomplete. The sample has under 150,000 clones, roughly 88% seen once. The sample consisted of PBMCs. The receptor source for this set is a boy between 10 and 17 years old in good health and CMV-seronegative.

The chain combines TRBV7-2 with TRBJ2-5; 7 nucleotides match TRBD1. The germline V gene has CDR1 SGHTA and CDR2 FQGNSA. CDR3 length: 14 amino acids. Trimming removed 5 bases from V and 3 bases from J; junction bases left unmatched: 6. In nucleotides, the CDR3 is TGTGCCAGCAGCCTCCGACAGGGAAAAGAGACCCAGTACTTC. It specifies CASSLRQGKETQYF.

This chain connects TRBV27 to TRBJ1-2, with a tentative D call TRBD1 (6 bases). The CDR3 sequence is 15 residues long. Trimming pared 5 bases from V and 4 bases from J, leaving 17 bases between. The V gene's germline CDR1 is MNHEY and CDR2 SMNVEV (reference sequence). The CDR3, as DNA: TGTGCCAGCAGTCCCTCCCCGACAGGATCCTATGGCTACACCTTC. Its protein product is CASSPSPTGSYGYTF.

This clone was observed once. The chain links TRBV2 to TRBJ1-6; tentatively, D is TRBD1 (5 bases). From germline, CDR1 is SNHLY and CDR2 FYNNEI. V lost 0 bases and J 11 bases, leaving 14 bases between the germline ends. The CDR3 is made up of 15 amino acids. The DNA for the CDR3 is TGTGCCAGCAGTGAAGCGCTTGGGGGGTCTACACCCCTCCACTTT. It is translated as CASSEALGGSTPLHF.

This clone was detected once. This rearrangement joins TRBV10-3 to TRBJ2-7, with TRBD1 as a possible D gene (6 bases). Germline values: CDR1 ENHRY, CDR2 SYGVKD. CDR3 size: 12 residues. Trimming shortened V by 5 bases and J by 6 bases, and 11 bases separated the two germline ends. This chain's CDR3 is CAISLQGCEQYF. CDR3 DNA: TGTGCCATCAGTTTACAGGGCTGCGAGCAGTACTTC.

This sequence joins TRBV30 and TRBJ1-2; perhaps TRBD1 as D (5 bases). Germline V gene data show CDR1 as GTSNPN and CDR2 as SVGIG (reference sequence). Trimming cost V 5 bases and J 8 bases, with 12 bases left between them. The CDR3 extends over 11 amino acids. The CDR3 DNA follows: TGTGCCTGGGGGGCAAAACGGGGCTACACCTTC. Translated: CAWGAKRGYTF.

V gene TRBV6-5 combines with J gene TRBJ1-2, with D possibly TRBD1 on 5 matching bases. V gave up 5 bases and J gave up 7 bases, with 14 bases separating them. This CDR3 spans 13 amino acids. Looked up from germline, CDR1 is MNHEY and CDR2 is SVGAGI. As DNA, the CDR3 is TGTGCCAGCAGTCTCGGGGGATCCGCTGGCTACACCTTC. Protein sequence: CASSLGGSAGYTF.

The chain couples TRBV15 to TRBJ1-6; D gene uncertain. The V gene's germline CDR1 is LNHNV and CDR2 YYDKDF (reference sequence). Trimming removed 1 base from V and 0 bases from J, with 10 bases in between. CDR3 length equals 17 residues. The CDR3 DNA is TGTGCCACCAGCAGAGTTGCTCGGAGCTCCTATAATTCACCCCTCCACTTT. It codes for CATSRVARSSYNSPLHF.

CDR3 protein: CASSYSELQPQHF. The CDR3, as DNA: TGTGCCAGCAGTTACTCGGAGCTACAGCCCCAGCATTTT. The rearrangement uses TRBV6-6 and TRBJ1-5; D remains unclear. CDR3 length equals 13 residues. Trimming pared 0 bases from V and 7 bases from J, leaving 7 bases between. CDR1 is MNHNY and CDR2 is SVGAGI in the germline V gene (reference sequence).

The V gene is TRBV7-2, the J gene TRBJ1-3; D call uncertain. From germline, CDR1 is SGHTA and CDR2 FQGNSA. With 4 bases removed from V and 0 bases from J, the gap between germline ends came to 10 bases. CDR3 length equals 15 residues. The CDR3 DNA is TGTGCCAGCAGCTCGACTGAATCCTCTGGAAACACCATATATTTT. Amino acid sequence: CASSSTESSGNTIYF. Full variable domain (remainder filled in from reference TRBV7-2 and TRBJ1-3): GAGVSQSPSNKVTEKGKDVELRCDPISGHTALYWYRQSLGQGLEFLIYFQGNSAPDKSGLPSDRFSAERTGGSVSTLTIQRTQQEDSAVYLCASSSTESSGNTIYFGEGSWLTVV.

The chain combines TRBV6-6 with TRBJ2-3; TRBD2 agrees at 11 bases. CDR1 and CDR2 from the germline V gene are MNHNY and SVGAGI (reference sequence). With V trimmed by 6 bases and J by 4 bases, 6 bases remained unmatched. The CDR3 covers 15 residues. DNA of the CDR3: TGTGCCAGCAGATTAGCGGGGGGGCAAGCAGATACGCAGTATTTT. Its protein product is CASRLAGGQADTQYF.

The chain employs TRBV7-3 and TRBJ2-1, with 11 bases lining up with TRBD2. Germline-derived CDR1 and CDR2 are SGHTA and FQGTGA. V was pared by 2 bases and J by 10 bases, with 7 bases of the junction left unmatched. The CDR3 has 15 amino acids. CDR3: CASSLFSGGAGEQFF. The DNA of the CDR3 is TGTGCCAGCAGCTTATTTAGCGGGGGGGCAGGCGAGCAGTTCTTC.

The chain carries TRBV7-9 and TRBJ2-3; D remains ambiguous. Per the germline V gene, CDR1 is SEHNR and CDR2 is FQNEAQ (reference sequence). The CDR3 runs to 17 residues. V was shortened by 5 bases and J by 1 base, with 19 bases between the two germline ends. The CDR3 reads CASSSLKRSWGTDTQYF. CDR3 nucleotides: TGTGCCAGCAGCAGCCTAAAGCGTAGTTGGGGCACAGATACGCAGTATTTT.

This chain joins TRBV4-1 and TRBJ1-2; tentatively, D is TRBD1 (6 bases). CDR3 size: 15 residues. The V end lost 1 base, the J end lost 3 bases, and 12 bases lay between the germline ends. Germline loops: CDR1 MGHRA, CDR2 YSYEKL. The CDR3 region has the DNA TGCGCCAGCAGCCAAGTAGCGGGGGCAGACTATGGCTACACCTTC. Translating it yields CASSQVAGADYGYTF.

V is TRBV19 and J is TRBJ2-2, with D possibly being TRBD2 (7 bases). Germline V gives CDR1 LNHDA, CDR2 SQIVND (reference sequence). This CDR3 has 18 amino acids. V lost 3 bases and J 1 base, leaving 18 bases between the germline ends. Written as DNA, the CDR3 is TGTGCCAGTAGTATTGTAGGGGGGGCAGGCTTGAACACCGGGGAGCTGTTTTTT. Translating it yields CASSIVGGAGLNTGELFF.